This T cell receptor (beta chain) derives from a study of blood T cell repertoires in COVID-19. TCRdb keeps only in-frame clones here, not all; method: immunoSEQ multiplex PCR. The repertoire includes about 99,000 clones, about 83% of them detected once, and just under 2% sits in the top ten. Per the germline V gene, CDR1 is KGHSH and CDR2 is LQKENI. The J segment lost 2 bases and the V segment lost 6 bases, leaving 9 bases of the junction unmatched. The CDR3 consists of 15 residues. The chain is built from TRBV18 and TRBJ1-2; 7 positions agree with TRBD1. The sequencing input was peripheral blood. This receptor was taken from a man in his 70s with active or convalescent COVID-19. The CDR3 DNA follows: TGTGCCAGCTCGCAAACGGGACAGTCCAACTATGGCTACACCTTC. Amino acids: CASSQTGQSNYGYTF.